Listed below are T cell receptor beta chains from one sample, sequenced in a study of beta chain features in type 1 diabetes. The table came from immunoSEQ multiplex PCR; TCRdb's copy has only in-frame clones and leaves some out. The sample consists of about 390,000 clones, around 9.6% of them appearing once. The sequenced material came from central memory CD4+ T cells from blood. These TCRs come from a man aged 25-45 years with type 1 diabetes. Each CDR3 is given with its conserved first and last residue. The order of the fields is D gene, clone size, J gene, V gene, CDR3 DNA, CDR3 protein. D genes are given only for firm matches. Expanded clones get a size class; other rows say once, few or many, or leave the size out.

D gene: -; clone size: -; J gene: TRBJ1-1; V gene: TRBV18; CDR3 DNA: TGTGCCAGCTCGGGCAGGGTGGACACTGAAGCTTTCTTT; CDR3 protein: CASSGRVDTEAFF
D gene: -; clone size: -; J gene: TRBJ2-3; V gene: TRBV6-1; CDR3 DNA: TGTGCCAGCACGAAGCGGGGCACAGATACGCAGTATTTT; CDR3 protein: CASTKRGTDTQYF
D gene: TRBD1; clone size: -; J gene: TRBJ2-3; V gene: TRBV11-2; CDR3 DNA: TGTGCCAGCAGCGACAGGGGGCCTATAGATACGCAGTATTTT; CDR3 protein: CASSDRGPIDTQYF
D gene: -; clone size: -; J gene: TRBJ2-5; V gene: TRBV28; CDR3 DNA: TGTGCCAGCAGTTTGGGGGACACCCAAGAGACCCAGTACTTC; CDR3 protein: CASSLGDTQETQYF
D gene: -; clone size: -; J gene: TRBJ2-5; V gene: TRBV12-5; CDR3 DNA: TGTGCTAGTGGTTTGGGAGCGGGTTCCCAAGAGACCCAGTACTTC; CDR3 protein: CASGLGAGSQETQYF
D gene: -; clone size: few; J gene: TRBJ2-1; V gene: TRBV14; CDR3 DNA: TGTGCCAGCAGCCGGTTCTACGGGTCCCCTAGGGCTGAGCAGTTCTTC; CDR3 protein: CASSRFYGSPRAEQFF
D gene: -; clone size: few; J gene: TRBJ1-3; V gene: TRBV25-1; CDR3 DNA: TGTGCCAGCAGTGAATCGAGGGACACCATATATTTT; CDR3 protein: CASSESRDTIYF
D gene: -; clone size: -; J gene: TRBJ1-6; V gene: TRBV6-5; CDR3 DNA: TGTGCCAGCAGTGAAGGGGCGAATTCACCCCTCCACTTT; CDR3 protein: CASSEGANSPLHF
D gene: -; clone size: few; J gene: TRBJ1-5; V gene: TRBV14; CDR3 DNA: TGTGCCAGCAGCCTAACAGATCAGCCCCAGCATTTT; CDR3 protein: CASSLTDQPQHF
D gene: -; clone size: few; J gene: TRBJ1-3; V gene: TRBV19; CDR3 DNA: TGTGCCAGCCAGTTCCCTGGAAACACCATATATTTT; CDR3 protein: CASQFPGNTIYF
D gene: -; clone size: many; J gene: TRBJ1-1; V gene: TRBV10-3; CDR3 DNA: TGTGCCATCAGTGAGAATAAACTGAACACTGAAGCTTTCTTT; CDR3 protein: CAISENKLNTEAFF
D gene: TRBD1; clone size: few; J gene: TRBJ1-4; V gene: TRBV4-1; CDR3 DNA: TGCGCCATCTCCGGGGCAGGGGGCTCGGGTAAGGAAAAACTGTTTTTT; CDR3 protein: CAISGAGGSGKEKLFF
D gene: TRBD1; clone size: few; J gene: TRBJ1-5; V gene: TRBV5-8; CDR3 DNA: TGTGCCAGCACCGGCTTCGGGACAGGGGCTAGCAATCAGCCCCAGCATTTT; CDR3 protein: CASTGFGTGASNQPQHF
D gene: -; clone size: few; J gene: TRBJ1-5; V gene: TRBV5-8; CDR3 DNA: TGTGCCAGCAGCTTACGGGGGCCCCTGGTCGGGCAGCCCCAGCATTTT; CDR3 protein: CASSLRGPLVGQPQHF
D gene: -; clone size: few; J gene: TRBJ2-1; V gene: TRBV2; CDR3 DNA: TGTGCCAGCAGCCAAAGGGTTGGGAATGAGCAGTTCTTC; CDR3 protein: CASSQRVGNEQFF
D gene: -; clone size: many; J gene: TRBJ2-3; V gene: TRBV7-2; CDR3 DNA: TGTGCCAGCAGTCTTAGCACAGATACGCAGTATTTT; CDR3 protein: CASSLSTDTQYF
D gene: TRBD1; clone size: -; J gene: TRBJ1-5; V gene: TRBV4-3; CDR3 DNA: TGCGCCAGCAGCTTCACAGGGGGCGGTCAGCCCCAGCATTTT; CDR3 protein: CASSFTGGGQPQHF
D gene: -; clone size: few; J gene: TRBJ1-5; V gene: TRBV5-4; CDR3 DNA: TGTGCCAGCAGCCAAGATCGTGGGGGCGATCGGGGCAATCAGCCCCAGCATTTT; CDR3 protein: CASSQDRGGDRGNQPQHF
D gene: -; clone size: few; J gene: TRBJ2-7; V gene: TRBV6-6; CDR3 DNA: TGTGCCAGCAGTAGCAGGGGCTACGAGCAGTACTTC; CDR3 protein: CASSSRGYEQYF
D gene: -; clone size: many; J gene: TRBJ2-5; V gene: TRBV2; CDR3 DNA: TGTGCCAGCAGTGAAGAGTATGGACAGACCCAGTACTTC; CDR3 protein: CASSEEYGQTQYF
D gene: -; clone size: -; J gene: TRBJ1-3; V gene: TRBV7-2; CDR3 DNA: TGTGCCAGCAGCCCGGTGGTCTCTGGAAACACCATATATTTT; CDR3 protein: CASSPVVSGNTIYF
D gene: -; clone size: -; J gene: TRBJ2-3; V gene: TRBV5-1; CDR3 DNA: TGCGCCAGCAGCTCAGGCGGGAATGGGGATACGCAGTATTTT; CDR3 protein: CASSSGGNGDTQYF